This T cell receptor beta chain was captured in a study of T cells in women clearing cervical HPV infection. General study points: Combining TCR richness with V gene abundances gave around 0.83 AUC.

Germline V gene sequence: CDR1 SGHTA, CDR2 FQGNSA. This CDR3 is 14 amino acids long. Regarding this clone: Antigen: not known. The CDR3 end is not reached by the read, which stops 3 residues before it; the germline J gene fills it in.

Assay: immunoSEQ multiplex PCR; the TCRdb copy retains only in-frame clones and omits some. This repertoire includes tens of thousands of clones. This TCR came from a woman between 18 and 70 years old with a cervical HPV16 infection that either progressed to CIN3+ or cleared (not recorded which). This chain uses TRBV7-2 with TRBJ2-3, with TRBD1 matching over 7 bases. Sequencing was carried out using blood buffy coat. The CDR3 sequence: CASSPGTAQETQYF. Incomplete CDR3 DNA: TGTGCCAGCAGCCCCGGGACAGCCCAAGAGACG.